Reported below is one T cell receptor beta chain. Its antigen is unidentified. Since the CDR3 does not end with the conserved phenylalanine or tryptophan, this likely comes from a read error. Researchers generated TCR beta cDNA from roughly 520 ng of total RNA, relying on a constant-region primer. Each TCR beta library was derived from three nested multiplex PCR rounds that employed slightly modified ARM-PCR. TCRdb recomputed calls from the multiplex PCR reads with MiXCR, one row per CDR3 protein. The data contain about 97,000 distinct CDR3 sequences, more than 65% of them singletons. These data come from a study of tumor-infiltrating lymphocytes in primary liver carcinoma. Study-level information: Both sexes were represented among patients, who were 30 to 69 years old. Every sample contained roughly 3.65 to 8 million productive TCRbeta reads, and these numbers were similar from one tissue type to another.

RNA and DNA were co-extracted from approximately 20-30 mg of unsorted bulk tissue. The patients presented with primary liver carcinoma, which was managed through surgical resection. Study-wide points: Pairs comparing tumor with adjacent tissue or blood overlapped less than pairs drawn from tumor regions.

Sample: liver tumor tissue from sampling region 2. Subset: tumor region T2, inferior pole. The sequence derives from a woman in her fifties or sixties with primary liver carcinoma and hepatitis B virus infection.

The CDR3 DNA reads TGCAGCGGAACAGGGTCTACCTGGGGTACTGAAGCTTTCCAT. It translates to CSGTGSTWGTEAFH. The chain combines TRBV29-1 with TRBJ1-1, with D perhaps matching TRBD1 (6 bases). This CDR3 has 14 residues. Germline loops: CDR1 SQVTM, CDR2 ANQGSEA. V was trimmed by 7 bases and J by 5 bases, leaving 20 bases between them.